Following are 18 T cell receptor beta chains from one sample sequenced in a study of blood T cell repertoires in COVID-19. TCRdb keeps only in-frame clones here, not all; method: immunoSEQ multiplex PCR. The sample includes some 300,000 clones, roughly 87% seen only once; the top ten take approximately 1%. Sample: PBMCs or T cells enriched from blood (not recorded which). Every receptor here comes from a woman in her twenties or thirties who had recovered from COVID-19.

The gene calls are TRBV7-3 and TRBJ2-7, with a weak D call TRBD2 (6 bases). The V end was cut by 5 bases, the J end by 6 bases, with 17 bases between. The CDR3 totals 14 residues. Germline V gene sequence: CDR1 SGHTA, CDR2 FQGTGA. The CDR3 coding sequence is TGTGCCAGCAGCCACGGCGGGGATGGGAGCGAGCAGTACTTC. It is translated as CASSHGGDGSEQYF.

This chain connects TRBV20-1 to TRBJ1-1; TRBD1 is a possible D gene (5 bases). The V end was cut by 8 bases, the J end by 11 bases, with 12 bases between. Germline-derived CDR1 and CDR2 are DFQATT and SNEGSKA (reference sequence). The CDR3 is 9 residues long. DNA for the CDR3: TGCAGTCCGGGGGTATTCGCTTTCTTT. It specifies CSPGVFAFF.

This chain joins TRBV14 and TRBJ2-7; unclear D gene. This CDR3 contains 16 residues. Trimming pared 0 bases from V and 2 bases from J, leaving 14 bases between. CDR1 is SGHDN, CDR2 FVKESK, per germline. In nucleotides, the CDR3 is TGTGCCAGCAGCCAAGATCGACAAGTACGCCCCTACGAGCAGTACTTC. It is translated as CASSQDRQVRPYEQYF.

The chain combines TRBV28 with TRBJ2-1; the D gene is possibly TRBD2 (5 bases). V lost 2 bases, J lost 1 base, and 6 bases lay in between. The CDR3 contains 14 residues. CDR1 is MDHEN, CDR2 SYDVKM, per germline. CDR3 amino acids: CASSLRGSYNEQFF. In DNA, the CDR3 is TGTGCCAGCAGTTTACGGGGATCCTACAATGAGCAGTTCTTC.

The chain recombines TRBV28 with TRBJ1-2; perhaps TRBD1 as D (5 bases). V was pared by 5 bases and J by 0 bases, with 10 bases between. The CDR3 is 14 amino acids. In germline, CDR1 is MDHEN, CDR2 SYDVKM. CDR3 nucleotide sequence: TGTGCCAGCAGTCCCCTGACAGCTAACTATGGCTACACCTTC. This translates into CASSPLTANYGYTF.

The chain carries TRBV27 and TRBJ1-3; D possibly corresponds to TRBD1 (6 bases). Germline assignment: CDR1 MNHEY and CDR2 SMNVEV (reference sequence). The CDR3 totals 12 residues. In DNA, the CDR3 is TGTGCGACCCAGGGGTCAGGAAACACCATATATTTT. Its translation is CATQGSGNTIYF.

This chain joins TRBV27 and TRBJ1-2; 9 positions agree with TRBD1. Germline values: CDR1 MNHEY, CDR2 SMNVEV (reference sequence). The trim removed 2 bases at V and 5 bases at J, leaving 3 bases unmatched. The CDR3 is made up of 14 amino acids. The CDR3: CASSLGTGIYGYTF. The CDR3 DNA follows: TGTGCCAGCAGTTTAGGGACAGGGATATATGGCTACACCTTC.

The J gene is TRBJ2-7, the V gene TRBV5-5; TRBD1 agrees at 8 bases. Per the germline V gene, CDR1 is SGHKS and CDR2 is YYEKEE (reference sequence). The CDR3 is made up of 16 amino acids. The trim removed 0 bases at V and 2 bases at J, leaving 7 bases unmatched. CDR3 bases: TGTGCCAGCAGCTTGGAGCCGGACAGGGTGCCCTACGAGCAGTACTTC. It is translated as CASSLEPDRVPYEQYF.

The chain carries TRBV18 and TRBJ1-1; TRBD1 agrees at 9 bases. V trimming: 1 base; J trimming: 3 bases; junction bases outside the gene matches: 3. The length of the CDR3 is 15 residues. Germline V lookup: CDR1 KGHSH, CDR2 LQKENI. The DNA of the CDR3 is TGTGCCAGCTCACCACAGTGGGACAGGGACACTGAAGCTTTCTTT. Encoded protein: CASSPQWDRDTEAFF.

This chain joins TRBV10-3 and TRBJ1-3; D perhaps matches TRBD1 (5 bases). Trimming shortened V by 6 bases and J by 6 bases, and 18 bases separated the two germline ends. The length of the CDR3 is 15 residues. The germline gives CDR1 ENHRY, CDR2 SYGVKD. The CDR3 bases are TGTGCCATCAGGGATTTGCGGGGGTCAACAAACACCATATATTTT. Encoded protein: CAIRDLRGSTNTIYF.

This rearrangement joins TRBV27 to TRBJ2-3; 8 bases line up with TRBD2. The CDR3 has 17 residues. The V gene end was trimmed by 3 bases and the J gene end by 2 bases; junction bases not matched to a gene: 10. CDR1 is MNHEY, CDR2 SMNVEV, per germline (reference sequence). For the CDR3, the DNA is TGTGCCAGCAGTTTGCGCGGGACTAGTTATTCCACAGATACGCAGTATTTT. As protein: CASSLRGTSYSTDTQYF.

The V call is TRBV5-4, the J call TRBJ2-3, with TRBD1 as a possible D gene (5 bases). The V end was cut by 5 bases, the J end by 0 bases, with 16 bases between. The germline gives CDR1 SGHNT, CDR2 YYREEE (reference sequence). The CDR3 length is 16 residues. The CDR3 bases are TGTGCCAGCAGGAAGACAGACTTACTTAGCACAGATACGCAGTATTTT. Translated: CASRKTDLLSTDTQYF.

J is TRBJ1-4 and V is TRBV7-8, with D hard to call. The CDR3 has 14 amino acids. Between the trimmed V and J ends, which lost 5 bases and 4 bases, there was a span of 11 bases. Germline CDR1 SGHVS, CDR2 FQNEAQ. The CDR3, as DNA: TGTGCCAGCAGCCTGGGCGTGAATAATGAAAAACTGTTTTTT. Translating it yields CASSLGVNNEKLFF. Full variable domain (outside the CDR3, taken from reference TRBV7-8 and TRBJ1-4): GAGVSQSPRYKVAKRGQDVALRCDPISGHVSLFWYQQALGQGPEFLTYFQNEAQLDKSGLPSDRFFAERPEGSVSTLKIQRTQQEDSAVYLCASSLGVNNEKLFFGSGTQLSVL.

The chain is built from TRBV21-1 and TRBJ2-6; the D call in the table, TRBD2, was not verified against the DNA. TRBV21-1 is assigned pseudogene status. The CDR3 loop spans 21 amino acids. CDR3: CASSKDFPLRDGGSGANVLTF. As DNA, the CDR3 is TGTGCCAGCAGCAAAGACTTCCCGCTCCGGGACGGGGGGTCTGGGGCCAACGTCCTGACTTTC.

The chain recombines TRBV9 with TRBJ2-3; the match to TRBD1 covers 8 bases. This CDR3 comprises 15 residues. Germline CDR1 SGDLS, CDR2 YYNGEE. The trim removed 4 bases at V and 0 bases at J, leaving 4 bases unmatched. CDR3 sequence: CASSIQGVSTDTQYF. The CDR3 DNA reads as TGTGCCAGCAGCATACAGGGGGTTAGCACAGATACGCAGTATTTT.

As regards this clone: Other DNA sequences in the sample encode the same CDR3. The rearrangement joins TRBV9 to TRBJ2-1, with D perhaps TRBD2 (5 bases). The CDR3 runs 15 residues. The V gene lost 0 bases and the J gene lost 2 bases, with 9 bases spanning the gap. From germline, CDR1 is SGDLS and CDR2 YYNGEE. In DNA, the CDR3 is TGTGCCAGCAGCGTAGTGGGCGGGCCCTACAATGAGCAGTTCTTC. This encodes CASSVVGGPYNEQFF. The full variable domain, in which reference TRBV9 and TRBJ2-1 provide the parts outside the CDR3, is DSGVTQTPKHLITATGQRVTLRCSPRSGDLSVYWYQQSLDQGLQFLIQYYNGEERAKGNILERFSAQQFPDLHSELNLSSLELGDSALYFCASSVVGGPYNEQFFGPGTRLTVL.

J is TRBJ2-2 and V is TRBV7-8; D gene uncertain. This CDR3 region has 16 residues. Trimming pared 3 bases from V and 1 base from J, leaving 12 bases between. Germline CDR1 is SGHVS and CDR2 is FQNEAQ. CDR3 sequence reads: CASSFRPSLNTGELFF. The CDR3 DNA reads as TGTGCCAGCAGCTTTCGTCCTTCCTTGAACACCGGGGAGCTGTTTTTT.

The chain has TRBV27 and TRBJ1-4; TRBD1 might be the D (6 bases). Between the trimmed V and J ends, which lost 4 bases and 5 bases, there was a span of 11 bases. This CDR3 is 14 amino acids long. Germline values: CDR1 MNHEY, CDR2 SMNVEV (reference sequence). The CDR3 here is CASSSGGRNEKLFF. DNA for the CDR3: TGTGCCAGCAGTTCGGGGGGCCGAAATGAAAAACTGTTTTTT. Full variable domain (missing parts from reference TRBV27 and TRBJ1-4): EAQVTQNPRYLITVTGKKLTVTCSQNMNHEYMSWYRQDPGLGLRQIYYSMNVEVTDKGDVPEGYKVSRKEKRNFPLILESPSPNQTSLYFCASSSGGRNEKLFFGSGTQLSVL.